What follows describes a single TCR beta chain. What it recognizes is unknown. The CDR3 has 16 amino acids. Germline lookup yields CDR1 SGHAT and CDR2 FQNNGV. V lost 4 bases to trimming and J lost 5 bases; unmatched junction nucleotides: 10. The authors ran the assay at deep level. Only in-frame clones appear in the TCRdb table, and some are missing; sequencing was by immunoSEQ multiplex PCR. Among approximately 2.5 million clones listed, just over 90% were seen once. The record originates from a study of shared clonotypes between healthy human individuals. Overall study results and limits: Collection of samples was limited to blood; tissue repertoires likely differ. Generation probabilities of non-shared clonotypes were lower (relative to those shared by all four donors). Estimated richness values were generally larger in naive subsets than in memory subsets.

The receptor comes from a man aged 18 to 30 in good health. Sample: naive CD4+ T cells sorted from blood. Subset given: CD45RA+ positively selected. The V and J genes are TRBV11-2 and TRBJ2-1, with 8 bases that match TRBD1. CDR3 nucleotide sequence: TGTGCCAGCAGCTCGATCAGGGGGCGTGGGGACAATGAGCAGTTCTTC. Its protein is CASSSIRGRGDNEQFF.